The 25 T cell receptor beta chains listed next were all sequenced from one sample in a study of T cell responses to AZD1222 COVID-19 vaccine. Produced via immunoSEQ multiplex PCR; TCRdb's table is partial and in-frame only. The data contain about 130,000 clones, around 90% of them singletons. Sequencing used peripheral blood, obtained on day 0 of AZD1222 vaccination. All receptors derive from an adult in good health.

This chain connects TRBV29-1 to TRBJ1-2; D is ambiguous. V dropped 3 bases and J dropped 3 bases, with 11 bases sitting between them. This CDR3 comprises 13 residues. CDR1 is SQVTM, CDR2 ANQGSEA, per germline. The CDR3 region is CSVDSGSHYGYTF. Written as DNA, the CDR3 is TGCAGCGTTGATTCGGGCAGTCACTATGGCTACACCTTC.

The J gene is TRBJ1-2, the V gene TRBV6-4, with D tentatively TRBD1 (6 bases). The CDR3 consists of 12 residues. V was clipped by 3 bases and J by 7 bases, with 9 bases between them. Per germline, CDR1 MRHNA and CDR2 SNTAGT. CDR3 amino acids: CASSEGAGGYTF. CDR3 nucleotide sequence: TGTGCCAGCAGTGAGGGGGCAGGTGGCTACACCTTC.

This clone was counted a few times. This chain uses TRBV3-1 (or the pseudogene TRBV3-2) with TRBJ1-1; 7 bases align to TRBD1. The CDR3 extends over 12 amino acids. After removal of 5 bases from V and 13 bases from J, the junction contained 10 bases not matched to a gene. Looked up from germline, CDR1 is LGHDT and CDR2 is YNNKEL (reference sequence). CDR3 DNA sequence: TGTGCCAGCAGCTCGGGACAGTCTTGGGGTTTCTTT. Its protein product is CASSSGQSWGFF.

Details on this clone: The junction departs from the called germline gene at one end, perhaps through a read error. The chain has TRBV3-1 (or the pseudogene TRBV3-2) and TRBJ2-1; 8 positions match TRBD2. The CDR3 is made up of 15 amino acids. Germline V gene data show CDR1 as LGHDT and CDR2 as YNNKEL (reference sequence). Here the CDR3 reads CTSSFSGARGNEQFF. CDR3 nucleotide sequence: TGTACCAGCAGTTTTAGCGGGGCGAGGGGCAATGAGCAGTTCTTC.

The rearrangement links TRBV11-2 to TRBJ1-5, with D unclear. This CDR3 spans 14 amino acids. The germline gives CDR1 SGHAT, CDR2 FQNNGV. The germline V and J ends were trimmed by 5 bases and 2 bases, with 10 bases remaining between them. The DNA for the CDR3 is TGTGCCAGCAGCCGAGAAGATGGCAATCAGCCCCAGCATTTT. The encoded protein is CASSREDGNQPQHF. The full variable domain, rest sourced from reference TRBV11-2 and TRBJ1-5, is EAGVAQSPRYKIIEKRQSVAFWCNPISGHATLYWYQQILGQGPKLLIQFQNNGVVDDSQLPKDRFSAERLKGVDSTLKIQPAKLEDSAVYLCASSREDGNQPQHFGDGTRLSIL.

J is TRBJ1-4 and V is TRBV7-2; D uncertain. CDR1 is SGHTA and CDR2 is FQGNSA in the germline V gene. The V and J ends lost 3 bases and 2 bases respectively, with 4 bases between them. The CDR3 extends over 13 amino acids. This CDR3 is CASSFGTNEKLFF. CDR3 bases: TGTGCCAGCAGCTTTGGCACTAATGAAAAACTGTTTTTT.

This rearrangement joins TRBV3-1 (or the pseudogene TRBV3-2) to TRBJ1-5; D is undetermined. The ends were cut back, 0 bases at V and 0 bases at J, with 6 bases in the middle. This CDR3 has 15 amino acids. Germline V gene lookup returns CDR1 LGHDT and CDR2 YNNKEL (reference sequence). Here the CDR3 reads CASSQDWDSNQPQHF. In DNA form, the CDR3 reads TGTGCCAGCAGCCAAGATTGGGATAGCAATCAGCCCCAGCATTTT.

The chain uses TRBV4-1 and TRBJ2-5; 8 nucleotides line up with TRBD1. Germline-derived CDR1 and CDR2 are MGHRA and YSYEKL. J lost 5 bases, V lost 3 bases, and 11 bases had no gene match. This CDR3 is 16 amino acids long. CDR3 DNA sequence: TGCGCCAGCAGCCACCCCCCAGGGGGCCAGTGGGAGACCCAGTACTTC. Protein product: CASSHPPGGQWETQYF.

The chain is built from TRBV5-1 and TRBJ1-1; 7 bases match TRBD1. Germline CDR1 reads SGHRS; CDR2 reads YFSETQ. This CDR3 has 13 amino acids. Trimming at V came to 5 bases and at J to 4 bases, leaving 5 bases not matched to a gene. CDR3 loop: CASRDSGGTEAFF. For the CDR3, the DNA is TGCGCCAGCAGAGATTCAGGGGGCACTGAAGCTTTCTTT.

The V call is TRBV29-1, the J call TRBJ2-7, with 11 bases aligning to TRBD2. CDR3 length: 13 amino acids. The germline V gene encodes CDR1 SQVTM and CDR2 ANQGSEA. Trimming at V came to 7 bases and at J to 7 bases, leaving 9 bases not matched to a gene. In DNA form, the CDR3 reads TGCAGCGCGGATAGCGGGGGGGTTGGAGAGCAGTACTTC. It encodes CSADSGGVGEQYF.

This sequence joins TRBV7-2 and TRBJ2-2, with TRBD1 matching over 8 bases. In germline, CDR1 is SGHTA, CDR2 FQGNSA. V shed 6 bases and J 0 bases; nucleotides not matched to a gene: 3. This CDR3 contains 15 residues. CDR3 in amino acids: CASSKDRANTGELFF. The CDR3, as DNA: TGTGCCAGCAGTAAGGACAGGGCGAACACCGGGGAGCTGTTTTTT. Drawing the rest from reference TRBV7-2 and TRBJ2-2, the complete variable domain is GAGVSQSPSNKVTEKGKDVELRCDPISGHTALYWYRQSLGQGLEFLIYFQGNSAPDKSGLPSDRFSAERTGGSVSTLTIQRTQQEDSAVYLCASSKDRANTGELFFGEGSRLTVL.

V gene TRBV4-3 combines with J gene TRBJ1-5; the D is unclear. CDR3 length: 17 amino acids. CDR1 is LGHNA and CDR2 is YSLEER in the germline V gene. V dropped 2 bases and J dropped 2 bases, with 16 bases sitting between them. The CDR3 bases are TGCGCCAGCAGCCAAACTTGGACCGAAAGCGGCAATCAGCCCCAGCATTTT. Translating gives CASSQTWTESGNQPQHF.

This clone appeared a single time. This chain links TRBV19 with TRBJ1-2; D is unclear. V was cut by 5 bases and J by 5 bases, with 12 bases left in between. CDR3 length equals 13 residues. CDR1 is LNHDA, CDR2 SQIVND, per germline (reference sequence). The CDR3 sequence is CASSEGLSYGYTF. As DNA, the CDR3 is TGTGCCAGTAGTGAGGGTCTAAGTTATGGCTACACCTTC.

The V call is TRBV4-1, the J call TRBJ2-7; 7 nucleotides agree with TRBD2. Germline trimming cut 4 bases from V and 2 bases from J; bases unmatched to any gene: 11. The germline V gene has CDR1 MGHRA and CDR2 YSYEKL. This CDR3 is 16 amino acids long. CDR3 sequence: CASSPSLPSGTYEQYF. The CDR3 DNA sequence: TGCGCCAGCAGCCCCTCCCTCCCTAGCGGTACCTACGAGCAGTACTTC.

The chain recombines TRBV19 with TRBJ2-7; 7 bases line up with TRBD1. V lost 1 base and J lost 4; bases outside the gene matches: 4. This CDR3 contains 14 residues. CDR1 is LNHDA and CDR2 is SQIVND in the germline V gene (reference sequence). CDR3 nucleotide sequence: TGTGCCAGTAGTATAGTTGGGACAGCATACGAGCAGTACTTC. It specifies CASSIVGTAYEQYF.

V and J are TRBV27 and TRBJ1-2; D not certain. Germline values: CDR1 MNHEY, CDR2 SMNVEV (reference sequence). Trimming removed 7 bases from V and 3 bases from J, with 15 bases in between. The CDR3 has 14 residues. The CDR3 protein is CASTRTPGDYGYTF. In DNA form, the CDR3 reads TGTGCCAGCACACGGACTCCTGGGGACTATGGCTACACCTTC.

The chain's CDR3 is CASRTTDSGYTF. CDR3 DNA sequence: TGTGCCAGCCGGACCACGGACAGTGGCTACACCTTC. The chain is built from TRBV18 and TRBJ1-2, with D possibly TRBD1 on 6 matching bases. This CDR3 is built from 12 residues. Germline V gene sequence: CDR1 KGHSH, CDR2 LQKENI. Deletions cut 8 bases from V and 7 bases from J, with 14 bases between. Variable domain in full (rest from reference TRBV18 and TRBJ1-2): NAGVMQNPRHLVRRRGQEARLRCSPMKGHSHVYWYRQLPEEGLKFMVYLQKENIIDESGMPKERFSAEFPKEGPSILRIQQVVRGDSAAYFCASRTTDSGYTFGSGTRLTVV.

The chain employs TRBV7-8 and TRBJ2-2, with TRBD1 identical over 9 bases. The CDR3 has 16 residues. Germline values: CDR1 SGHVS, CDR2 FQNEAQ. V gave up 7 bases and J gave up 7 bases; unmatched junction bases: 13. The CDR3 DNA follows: TGTGCCAGCACCCTATTGGGACAGGGCCAAGGCGGGGAGCTGTTTTTT. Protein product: CASTLLGQGQGGELFF.

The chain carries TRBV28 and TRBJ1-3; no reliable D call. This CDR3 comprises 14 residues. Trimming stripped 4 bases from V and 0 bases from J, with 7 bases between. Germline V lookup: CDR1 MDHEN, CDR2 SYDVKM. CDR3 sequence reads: CASSSPPSGNTIYF. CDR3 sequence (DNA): TGTGCCAGCAGTTCCCCACCCTCTGGAAACACCATATATTTT. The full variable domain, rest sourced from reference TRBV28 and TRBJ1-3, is DVKVTQSSRYLVKRTGEKVFLECVQDMDHENMFWYRQDPGLGLRLIYFSYDVKMKEKGDIPEGYSVSREKKERFSLILESASTNQTSMYLCASSSPPSGNTIYFGEGSWLTVV.

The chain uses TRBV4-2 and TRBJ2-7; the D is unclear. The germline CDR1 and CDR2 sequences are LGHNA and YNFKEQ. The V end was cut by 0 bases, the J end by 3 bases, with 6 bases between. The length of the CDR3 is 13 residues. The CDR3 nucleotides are TGTGCCAGCAGCCAAGAGTGGGGCTACGAGCAGTACTTC. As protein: CASSQEWGYEQYF.

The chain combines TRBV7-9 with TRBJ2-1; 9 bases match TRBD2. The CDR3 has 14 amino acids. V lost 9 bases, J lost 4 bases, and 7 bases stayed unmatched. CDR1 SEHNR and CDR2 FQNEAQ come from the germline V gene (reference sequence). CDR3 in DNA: TGTGCCAGTAGCCCGGGACTAGCATACAATGAGCAGTTCTTC. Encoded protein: CASSPGLAYNEQFF.

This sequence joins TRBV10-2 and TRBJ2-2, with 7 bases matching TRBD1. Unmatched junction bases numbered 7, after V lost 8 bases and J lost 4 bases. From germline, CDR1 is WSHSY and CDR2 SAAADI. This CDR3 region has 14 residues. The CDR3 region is CASDRGQGTGELFF. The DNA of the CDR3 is TGCGCCAGCGATAGGGGGCAGGGCACCGGGGAGCTGTTTTTT.

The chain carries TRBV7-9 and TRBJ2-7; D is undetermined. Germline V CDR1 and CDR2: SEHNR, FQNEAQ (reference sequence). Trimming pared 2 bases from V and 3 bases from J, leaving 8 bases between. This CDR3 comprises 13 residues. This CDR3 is CASSLLGVYEQYF. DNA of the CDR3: TGTGCCAGCAGCTTACTCGGCGTCTACGAGCAGTACTTC. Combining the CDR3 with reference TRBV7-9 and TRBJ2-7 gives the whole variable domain DTGVSQNPRHKITKRGQNVTFRCDPISEHNRLYWYRQTLGQGPEFLTYFQNEAQLEKSRLLSDRFSAERPKGSFSTLEIQRTEQGDSAMYLCASSLLGVYEQYFGPGTRLTVT.

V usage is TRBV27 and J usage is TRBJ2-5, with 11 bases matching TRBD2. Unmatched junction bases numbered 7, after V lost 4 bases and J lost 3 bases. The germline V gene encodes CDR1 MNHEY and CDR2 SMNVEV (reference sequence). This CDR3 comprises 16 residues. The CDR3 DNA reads TGTGCCAGCAGTTCCCCTAGCGGGGGGCCAGAAGAGACCCAGTACTTC. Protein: CASSSPSGGPEETQYF.

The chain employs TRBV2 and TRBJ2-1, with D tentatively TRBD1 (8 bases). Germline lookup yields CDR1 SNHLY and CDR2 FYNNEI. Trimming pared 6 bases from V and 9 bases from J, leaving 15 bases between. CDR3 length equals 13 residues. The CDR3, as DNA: TGTGCCAGCAGCCAGCGGGGACAGGTTGAGCAGTTCTTC. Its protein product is CASSQRGQVEQFF.